The 10 T cell receptor beta chains below all came from one sample that was sequenced in a study of shared clonotypes between healthy human individuals. TCRdb's table, derived via immunoSEQ multiplex PCR, lists solely in-frame clones and lacks some. The sample comprises around 1.6 million clones, 95% to 99% of which are singletons, and about 0.4% rests with the top ten. Sequences were obtained from naive CD4+ T cells sorted from blood. Noted subset: CD45RA+ positively selected. All receptors derive from a man aged 25 to 45 in good health.

Comments on this clone: At one boundary the junction diverges from the germline segment, which might be a read error. The chain combines TRBV7-2 with TRBJ2-1, with 16 bases identical to TRBD2. The CDR3 spans 18 residues. Germline V CDR1 and CDR2: SGHTA, FQGNSA. CDR3 protein: CASSLAGLAGGGYSEQFF. CDR3 nucleotide sequence: TGTGCCAGCAGCTTAGCGGGACTAGCGGGAGGGGGATACAGTGAGCAGTTCTTC.

The chain recombines TRBV7-8 with TRBJ2-7; D is perhaps TRBD2 (5 bases). In germline, CDR1 is SGHVS, CDR2 FQNEAQ. V was trimmed by 4 bases and J by 0 bases, leaving 10 bases between them. The CDR3 covers 14 residues. The CDR3 bases are TGTGCCAGCAGCTCCAAAGCGGACTCCTACGAGCAGTACTTC. It is translated as CASSSKADSYEQYF.

The chain has TRBV5-1 and TRBJ2-3, with 9 bases fitting TRBD2. Germline lookup yields CDR1 SGHRS and CDR2 YFSETQ. This CDR3 is built from 20 residues. The V segment lost 0 bases and the J segment 4 bases; nucleotides outside the gene matches: 18. CDR3 nucleotide sequence: TGCGCCAGCAGCTTGGCGGGACTAGCTCTAGGAGCATTGGGTGCAGATACGCAGTATTTT. This translates into CASSLAGLALGALGADTQYF.

As to this clone: Other DNA sequences of this sample code for an identical CDR3. The CDR3 region is CASSLGGLAGDYNEQFF. The CDR3 DNA reads as TGTGCCAGCAGCTTAGGCGGGTTAGCGGGAGACTACAATGAGCAGTTCTTC. This chain connects TRBV7-9 to TRBJ2-1, with TRBD2 identical over 9 bases. This CDR3 spans 17 amino acids. The J segment lost 3 bases and the V segment lost 1 base, leaving 7 bases of the junction unmatched. The germline gives CDR1 SEHNR, CDR2 FQNEAQ (reference sequence).

This chain joins TRBV7-8 and TRBJ2-6, with TRBD1 as a possible D gene (5 bases). Deletions cut 3 bases from V and 0 bases from J, with 15 bases between. This CDR3 region has 18 residues. The germline CDR1 and CDR2 sequences are SGHVS and FQNEAQ. The CDR3 spells CASSLSRQGHSGANVLTF. In nucleotides, the CDR3 is TGTGCCAGCAGCTTGTCTCGGCAGGGCCACTCTGGGGCCAACGTCCTGACTTTC.

This chain links TRBV19 with TRBJ2-5; possible D gene TRBD1, 6 bases. The V end lost 10 bases, the J end lost 2 bases, and 14 bases lay between the germline ends. This CDR3 contains 13 residues. Germline V lookup: CDR1 LNHDA, CDR2 SQIVND (reference sequence). The DNA of the CDR3 is TGTGCCAACACGGACAGTAGGCAAGAGACCCAGTACTTC. Protein sequence: CANTDSRQETQYF.

This chain uses TRBV11-2 with TRBJ2-1; TRBD2 agrees at 8 bases. Germline-derived CDR1 and CDR2 are SGHAT and FQNNGV. This CDR3 is built from 19 residues. Germline trimming cut 4 bases from V and 5 bases from J; bases unmatched to any gene: 19. CDR3 coding DNA: TGTGCCAGCAGCTCCCCTGCCCAAAGAGGAGCGGGAGACCACAATGAGCAGTTCTTC. Amino acid sequence: CASSSPAQRGAGDHNEQFF.

The chain uses TRBV5-4 and TRBJ2-7, with 7 nucleotides matching TRBD1. The CDR3 loop spans 16 amino acids. V was clipped by 4 bases and J by 0 bases; unmatched bases: 10. Germline CDR1 and CDR2: SGHNT and YYREEE (reference sequence). CDR3 nucleotide sequence: TGTGCCAGCAGCACCGGACAGGAAAGGAGCTCCTACGAGCAGTACTTC. It codes for CASSTGQERSSYEQYF.

CDR3 in DNA: TGTGCCAGCAGCCAAGATAGCGGCGGGAGGGCTAGTGATACGCAGTATTTT. Its protein product is CASSQDSGGRASDTQYF. This chain uses TRBV14 with TRBJ2-3; 9 bases line up with TRBD2. The CDR3 is made up of 17 amino acids. V lost 0 bases and J lost 6; bases outside the gene matches: 10. Germline V gives CDR1 SGHDN, CDR2 FVKESK.

This clone has a single count. This sequence joins TRBV28 and TRBJ1-5; unclear D gene. This CDR3 has 15 amino acids. Germline CDR1 and CDR2: MDHEN and SYDVKM. Trimming shortened V by 8 bases and J by 0 bases, and 14 bases separated the two germline ends. The CDR3 sequence is CASGRGRYSNQPQHF. CDR3 sequence (DNA): TGTGCCAGCGGGCGGGGTAGATATAGCAATCAGCCCCAGCATTTT.